Given below is one T cell receptor (beta chain) in context. There are many counts of this clonotype. No cognate antigen has been identified for it. Per-base qualities were not stored, and no clone one base away is much larger. The data belong to a study of regulatory T cells in long-lasting Graves disease (dated by TCRdb to the early 2020s). Study-level background: Persistent Graves' disease was defined as persistently positive TSH receptor autoantibodies together with antithyroid drug treatment for over 5 years. Persistent Graves' disease patients were compared with newly diagnosed Graves' disease patients by peripheral blood TCR sequencing and RNA sequencing. The study was registered as a clinical trial and conducted in China. A total of some 35 samples underwent TCR sequencing, from about 13 patients with persistent Graves' disease and roughly 20 patients with newly diagnosed Graves' disease. In the clinical cohort, patients with persistent Graves' disease had used antithyroid drugs for an average of about 9.4 years.

What the research found in general, with its limitations: TRBV28, TRBJ1-2 and TRBJ2-5 were preferentially used in persistent disease, while TRBV20-1 and TRBJ2-1 were favored in newly diagnosed disease. Compared with newly diagnosed patients, persistent Graves' disease patients had lower TCR Shannon entropy and fewer highly expanded clones, which suggests clonal expansion. Peripheral blood alone was examined, since thyroid tissue, which constituted the primary lesion, could not be accessed. Only the TCR beta chain was sequenced and analyzed. More public clonotypes were shared among persistent patients (roughly 2,700) than among newly diagnosed patients (roughly 1,000). As a limitation, the authors acknowledged that the small sample size may reduce accuracy.

In the germline V gene, CDR1 corresponds to SGHVS and CDR2 to FQNEAQ. Deletion took 1 base off V and 5 bases off J, with a span of 11 bases between the germline ends. The CDR3 holds 15 amino acids from the cysteine to the phenylalanine. This entry keeps only the CDR3 DNA: 45 bases, framed from base 1. The library was prepared using multiplex PCR. The listed sequencing device is Illumina HiSeq 4000. TCR beta libraries were built with iRepertoire HTBI primers and Arm-PCR amplification of CDR3 regions. PCR products were gel purified before sequencing. Under the source paper's analysis protocol: Gene usage analysis of CDR3 amino acid clonotypes relied on the approximately 62 TRBV and about 13 TRBJ segments identified across samples. Filtered high-quality paired reads were merged into contigs using COPE and FqMerger. Contigs were aligned with BLAST to IMGT TRBV, TRBD and TRBJ reference genes, and CDR3 was defined per IMGT. Any clonotype with a frequency above 0.1% was counted as a highly expanded clone. Shannon entropy was used to measure repertoire diversity, and the Gini coefficient was used to measure V-J evenness. A clonotype was considered public if more than one individual shared it. TCRdb reprocessed the public reads (quality trimming at Q25 with fastp, clone calling with MiXCR) and kept in-frame beta chains. Identical CDR3 proteins give one entry, which carries the most common genes and DNA. The V and J calls follow TCRdb's processing rather than the paper's. This sample holds more than 300,000 distinct CDR3 sequences; roughly 23% were observed only once. 25% to 35% of the sample belongs to the ten largest clones.

In the paper's terms, the time point label means: persistent/refractory GD, antithyroid drugs over 5 years with positive TRAb. For both TCR sequencing and RNA sequencing, RNA was extracted from PBMCs in TRIzol. Graves' disease was diagnosed according to American Thyroid Association guidelines. Patients were recruited from an endocrinology department in Xi'an, China. From each patient, approximately 10 milliliters of peripheral blood was collected into an EDTA anticoagulant tube. Ficoll Paque Plus density gradient separation was used to isolate PBMCs, and no further T cell sorting was done. An Agilent 2100 Bioanalyzer and agarose gel were used to check RNA quality, and a NanoDrop 2000 was used to measure RNA concentration.

The specimen comprised peripheral blood mononuclear cells (PBMCs), sampled when the disease was refractory, from a patient treated with antithyroid drugs. This TCR was sampled from a woman in her thirties or forties with Graves disease. Donor details come from another sample of the same person, matched by shared clones. The sequence links TRBV7-8 to TRBJ2-2, with the D segment identity uncertain. The CDR3 protein is CASSLGFFGTGELFF. At the DNA level, the sequence is TGTGCCAGCAGCTTAGGCTTTTTCGGGACCGGGGAGCTGTTTTTT.